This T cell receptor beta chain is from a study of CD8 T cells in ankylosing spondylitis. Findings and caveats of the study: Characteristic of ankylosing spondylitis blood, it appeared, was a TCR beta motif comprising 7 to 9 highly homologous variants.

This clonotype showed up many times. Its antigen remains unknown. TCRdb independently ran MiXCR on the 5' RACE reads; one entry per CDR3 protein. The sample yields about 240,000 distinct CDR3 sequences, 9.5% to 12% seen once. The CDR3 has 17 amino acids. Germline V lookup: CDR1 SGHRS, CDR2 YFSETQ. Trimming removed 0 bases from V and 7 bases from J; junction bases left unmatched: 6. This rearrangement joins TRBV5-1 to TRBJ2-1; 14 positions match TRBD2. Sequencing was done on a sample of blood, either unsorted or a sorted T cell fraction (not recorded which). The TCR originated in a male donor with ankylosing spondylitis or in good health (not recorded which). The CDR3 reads CASSLAGGTSGRNEQFF. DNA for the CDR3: TGCGCCAGCAGCTTGGCCGGCGGGACTAGCGGGAGAAATGAGCAGTTCTTC.